Listed below are T cell receptor beta chains from one sample, sequenced in a study of blood T cell repertoires in COVID-19. Sequencing was performed with immunoSEQ multiplex PCR; in TCRdb, only in-frame clones are kept and a portion is missing. The sample gives 150,000 or so clones, 82% of which show up once; about 7.7% is in the top ten. The sample taken for sequencing was peripheral blood. These receptors were taken from a woman aged 40 to 50 with COVID-19, enrolled during active disease. The CDR3 runs from the conserved cysteine through the conserved F or W. Clone size is stated in some rows and not others, as once, few, many or a class when expanded.

cdr3_aa: CASSGGRGTNEKLFF
v_call: TRBV5-1
j_call: TRBJ1-4
clone_size: few

cdr3_aa: CASRETGFNEQFF
v_call: TRBV10-2
j_call: TRBJ2-1
clone_size: -

cdr3_aa: CASRGLAGGSYNEQFF
v_call: TRBV19
j_call: TRBJ2-1
clone_size: -

cdr3_aa: CASSASWGGVYF
v_call: TRBV27
j_call: TRBJ2-5
clone_size: -

cdr3_aa: CATSFGTSNEQYF
v_call: TRBV15
j_call: TRBJ2-7
clone_size: -

cdr3_aa: CASSSGQGFTEAFF
v_call: TRBV2
j_call: TRBJ1-1
clone_size: -

cdr3_aa: CASTKYYEQFF
v_call: TRBV2
j_call: TRBJ2-1
clone_size: once

cdr3_aa: CASLTGILGGELFF
v_call: TRBV6-6
j_call: TRBJ2-2
clone_size: -

cdr3_aa: CASSRKGTVQGAFF
v_call: TRBV27
j_call: TRBJ1-1
clone_size: -

cdr3_aa: CASSLEGGGTQETQYF
v_call: TRBV7-8
j_call: TRBJ2-5
clone_size: -

cdr3_aa: CAWEGGISGNTIYF
v_call: TRBV30
j_call: TRBJ1-3
clone_size: -

cdr3_aa: CASSLEQATYEQYF
v_call: TRBV7-9
j_call: TRBJ2-7
clone_size: once

cdr3_aa: CASSSLGTGGAGGYSPLHF
v_call: TRBV28
j_call: TRBJ1-6
clone_size: -

cdr3_aa: CASSHLRDSTEAFF
v_call: TRBV4-1
j_call: TRBJ1-1
clone_size: once

cdr3_aa: CASTKDFLDEKLFF
v_call: TRBV19
j_call: TRBJ1-4
clone_size: -

cdr3_aa: CASSFLPAGYGYTF
v_call: TRBV6-7
j_call: TRBJ1-2
clone_size: -

cdr3_aa: CATSDSARRVVYEQFF
v_call: TRBV24-1
j_call: TRBJ2-1
clone_size: once

cdr3_aa: CASSQLRGDIQYF
v_call: TRBV4-1
j_call: TRBJ2-4
clone_size: -

cdr3_aa: CASSSSGDLYNEQFF
v_call: TRBV11-2
j_call: TRBJ2-1
clone_size: -

cdr3_aa: CASSPSGNWRF
v_call: TRBV21-1
j_call: TRBJ1-3
clone_size: once

cdr3_aa: CASSTDRGGFGAFF
v_call: TRBV19
j_call: TRBJ1-1
clone_size: -

cdr3_aa: CASSRTSGIYEQYF
v_call: TRBV3-1/TRBV3-2
j_call: TRBJ2-7
clone_size: few